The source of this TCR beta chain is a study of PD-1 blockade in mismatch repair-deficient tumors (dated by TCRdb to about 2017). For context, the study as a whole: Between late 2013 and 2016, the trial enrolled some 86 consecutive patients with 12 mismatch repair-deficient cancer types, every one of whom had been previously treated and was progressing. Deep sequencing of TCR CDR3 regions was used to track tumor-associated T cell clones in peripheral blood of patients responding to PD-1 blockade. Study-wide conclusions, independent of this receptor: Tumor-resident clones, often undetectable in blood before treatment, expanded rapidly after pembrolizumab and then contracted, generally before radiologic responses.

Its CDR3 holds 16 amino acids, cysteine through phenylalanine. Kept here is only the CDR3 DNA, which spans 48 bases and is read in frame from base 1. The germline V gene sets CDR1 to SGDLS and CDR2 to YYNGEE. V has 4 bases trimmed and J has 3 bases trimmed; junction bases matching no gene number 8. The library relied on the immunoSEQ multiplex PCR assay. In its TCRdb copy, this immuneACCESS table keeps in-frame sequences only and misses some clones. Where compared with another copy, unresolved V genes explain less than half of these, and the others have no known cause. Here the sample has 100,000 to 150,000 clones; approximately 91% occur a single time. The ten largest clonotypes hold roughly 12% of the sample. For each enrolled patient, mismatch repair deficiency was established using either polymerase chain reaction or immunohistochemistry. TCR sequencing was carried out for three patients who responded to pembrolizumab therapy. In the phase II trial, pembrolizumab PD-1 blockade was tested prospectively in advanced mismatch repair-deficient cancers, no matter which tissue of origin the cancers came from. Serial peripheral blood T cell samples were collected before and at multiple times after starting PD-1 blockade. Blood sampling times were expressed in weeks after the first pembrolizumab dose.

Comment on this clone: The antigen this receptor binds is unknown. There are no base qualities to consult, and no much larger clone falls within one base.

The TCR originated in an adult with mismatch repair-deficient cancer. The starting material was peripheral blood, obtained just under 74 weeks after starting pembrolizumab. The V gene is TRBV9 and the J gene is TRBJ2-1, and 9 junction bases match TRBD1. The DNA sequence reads TGTGCCAGCAGCCCTTCCCCGGGACAGGGCTACAATGAGCAGTTCTTC. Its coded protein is CASSPSPGQGYNEQFF.